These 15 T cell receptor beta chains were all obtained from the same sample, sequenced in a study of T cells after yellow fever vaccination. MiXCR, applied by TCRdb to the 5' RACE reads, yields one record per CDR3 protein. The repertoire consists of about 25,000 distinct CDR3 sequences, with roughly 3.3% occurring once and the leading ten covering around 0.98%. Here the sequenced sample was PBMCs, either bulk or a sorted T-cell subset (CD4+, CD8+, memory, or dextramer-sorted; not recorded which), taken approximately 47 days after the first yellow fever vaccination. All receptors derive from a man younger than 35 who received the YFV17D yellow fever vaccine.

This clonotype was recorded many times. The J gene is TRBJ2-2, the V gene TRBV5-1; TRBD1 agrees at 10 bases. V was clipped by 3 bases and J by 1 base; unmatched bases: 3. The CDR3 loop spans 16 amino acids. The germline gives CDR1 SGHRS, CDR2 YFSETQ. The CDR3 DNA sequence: TGCGCCAGCAGCTGGGGGACAGGGGTGAACACCGGGGAGCTGTTTTTT. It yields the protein CASSWGTGVNTGELFF.

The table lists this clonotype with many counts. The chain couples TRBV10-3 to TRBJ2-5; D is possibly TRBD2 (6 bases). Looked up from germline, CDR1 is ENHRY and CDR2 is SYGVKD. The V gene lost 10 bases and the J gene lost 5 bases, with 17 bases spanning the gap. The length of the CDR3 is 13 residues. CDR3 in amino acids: CATLRGYGETQYF. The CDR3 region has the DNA TGTGCCACCCTTCGGGGGTACGGGGAGACCCAGTACTTC.

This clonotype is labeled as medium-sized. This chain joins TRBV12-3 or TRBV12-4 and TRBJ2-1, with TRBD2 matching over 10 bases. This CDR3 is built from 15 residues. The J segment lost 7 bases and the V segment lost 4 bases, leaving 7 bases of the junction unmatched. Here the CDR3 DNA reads TGTGCCAGCAGTTCCACTAGCGGGGTTTGGAATGAGCAGTTCTTC. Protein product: CASSSTSGVWNEQFF.

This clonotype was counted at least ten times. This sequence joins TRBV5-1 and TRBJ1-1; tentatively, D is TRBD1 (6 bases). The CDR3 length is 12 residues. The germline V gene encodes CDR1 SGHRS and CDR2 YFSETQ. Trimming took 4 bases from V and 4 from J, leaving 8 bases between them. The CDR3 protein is CASSLRGTEAFF. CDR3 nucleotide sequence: TGCGCCAGCAGCCTCAGGGGCACTGAAGCTTTCTTT.

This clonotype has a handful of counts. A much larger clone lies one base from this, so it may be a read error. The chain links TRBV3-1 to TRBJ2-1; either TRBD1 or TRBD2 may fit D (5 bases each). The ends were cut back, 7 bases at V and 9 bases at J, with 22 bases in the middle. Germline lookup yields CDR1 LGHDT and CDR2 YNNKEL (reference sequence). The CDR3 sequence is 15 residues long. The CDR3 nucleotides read TGTGCCAGCACCCTACGGGACGCCAGCGGTTCTGAGCAGTTCTTC. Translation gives CASTLRDASGSEQFF.

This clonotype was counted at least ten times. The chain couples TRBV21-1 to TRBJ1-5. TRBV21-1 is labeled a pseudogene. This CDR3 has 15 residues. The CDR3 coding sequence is TGTGCCAGCAGCAAACTACCCCAGTGTCATCAGCCCCAGCATTTT. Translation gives CASSKLPQCHQPQHF.

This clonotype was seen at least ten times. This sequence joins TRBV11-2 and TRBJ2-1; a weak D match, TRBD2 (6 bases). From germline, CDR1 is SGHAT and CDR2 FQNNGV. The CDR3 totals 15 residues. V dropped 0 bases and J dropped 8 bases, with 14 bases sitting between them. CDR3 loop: CASSLDGGAGDEQFF. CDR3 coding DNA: TGTGCCAGCAGCTTAGATGGCGGGGCAGGCGATGAGCAGTTCTTC.

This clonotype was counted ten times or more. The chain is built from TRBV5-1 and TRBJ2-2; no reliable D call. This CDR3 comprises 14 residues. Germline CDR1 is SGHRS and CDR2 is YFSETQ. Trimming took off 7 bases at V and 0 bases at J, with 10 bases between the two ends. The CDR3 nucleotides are TGCGCCAGCTCCCAGAGCGCGAACACCGGGGAGCTGTTTTTT. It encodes CASSQSANTGELFF.

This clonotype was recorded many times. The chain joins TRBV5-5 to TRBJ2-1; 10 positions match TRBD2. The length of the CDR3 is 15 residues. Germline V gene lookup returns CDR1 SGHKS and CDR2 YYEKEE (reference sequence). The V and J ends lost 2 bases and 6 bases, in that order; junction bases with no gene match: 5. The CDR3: CASSFLSGGINEQFF. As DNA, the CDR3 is TGTGCCAGCAGCTTTCTTAGCGGGGGGATCAATGAGCAGTTCTTC.

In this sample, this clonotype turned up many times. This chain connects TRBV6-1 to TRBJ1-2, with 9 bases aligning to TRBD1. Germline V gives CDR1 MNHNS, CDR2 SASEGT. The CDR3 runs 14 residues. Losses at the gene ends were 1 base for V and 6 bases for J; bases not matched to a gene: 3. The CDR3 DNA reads TGTGCCAGCAGTGAAGTTACAGGGGGCGATGGCTACACCTTC. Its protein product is CASSEVTGGDGYTF.

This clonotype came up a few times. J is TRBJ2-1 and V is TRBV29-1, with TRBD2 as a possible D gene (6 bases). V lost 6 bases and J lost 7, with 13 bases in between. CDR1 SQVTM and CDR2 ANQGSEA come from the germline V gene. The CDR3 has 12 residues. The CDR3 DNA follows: TGCAGCGTGGGGGGACGCGGGAATGAGCAGTTCTTC. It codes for CSVGGRGNEQFF.

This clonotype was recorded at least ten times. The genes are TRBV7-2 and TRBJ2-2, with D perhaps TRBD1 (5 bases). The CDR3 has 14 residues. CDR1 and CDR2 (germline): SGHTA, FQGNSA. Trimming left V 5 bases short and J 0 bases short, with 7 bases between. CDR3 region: CASSQTANTGELFF. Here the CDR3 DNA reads TGTGCCAGCAGCCAGACAGCGAACACCGGGGAGCTGTTTTTT.

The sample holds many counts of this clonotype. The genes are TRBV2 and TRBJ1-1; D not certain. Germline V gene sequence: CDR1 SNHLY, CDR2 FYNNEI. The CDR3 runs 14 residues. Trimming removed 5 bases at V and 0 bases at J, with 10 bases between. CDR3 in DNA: TGTGCCAGCAGTCAAGGGATCATGAACACTGAAGCTTTCTTT. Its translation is CASSQGIMNTEAFF. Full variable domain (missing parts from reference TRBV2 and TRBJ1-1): EPEVTQTPSHQVTQMGQEVILRCVPISNHLYFYWYRQILGQKVEFLVSFYNNEISEKSEIFDDQFSVERPDGSNFTLKIRSTKLEDSAMYFCASSQGIMNTEAFFGQGTRLTVV.

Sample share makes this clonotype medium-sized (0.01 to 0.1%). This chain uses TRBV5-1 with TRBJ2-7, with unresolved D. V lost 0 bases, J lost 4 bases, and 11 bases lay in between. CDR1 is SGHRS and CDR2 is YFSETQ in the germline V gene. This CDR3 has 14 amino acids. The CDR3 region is CASSLAVGIYEQYF. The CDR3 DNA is TGCGCCAGCAGCTTGGCCGTGGGGATTTACGAGCAGTACTTC.

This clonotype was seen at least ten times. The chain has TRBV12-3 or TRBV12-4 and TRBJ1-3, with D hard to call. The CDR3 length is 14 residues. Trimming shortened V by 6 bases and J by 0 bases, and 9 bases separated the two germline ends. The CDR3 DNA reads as TGTGCCAGCAGCTCAACAGTCTCTGGAAACACCATATATTTT. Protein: CASSSTVSGNTIYF.